This T cell receptor (beta chain) was sequenced for a study of CD8 T cells in ankylosing spondylitis. Study-wide points: Within ankylosing spondylitis blood, a TCR beta motif made up of roughly eight highly homologous variants appeared to be characteristic. Clones linked with disease were CD8+ and fairly uncommon in the peripheral blood. Significantly higher representation of disease-linked clones was reported for matched ankylosing spondylitis synovial fluid.

Quantitative barcoded 5'-RACE was used to prepare TCR beta libraries. TCRdb reanalysed the 5' RACE reads using MiXCR and keeps one entry per CDR3 protein. The sample records about 540,000 distinct CDR3 sequences, roughly an eighth being singletons. The CDR3 is 18 residues long. The trim removed 4 bases at V and 2 bases at J, leaving 9 bases unmatched. Germline assignment: CDR1 KGHDR and CDR2 SFDVKD. Concerning this clonotype itself: Its cognate antigen is unknown.

The chain is built from TRBV24-1 and TRBJ2-1; TRBD2 matches at 11 bases. The source of this sequence is a male donor with ankylosing spondylitis. The specimen sequenced was blood, either unsorted or a sorted T cell fraction (not recorded which). The CDR3 region has the DNA TGTGCCACCAGTGAGCCGACTAGCGGGAAAGCCCCCTACAATGAGCAGTTCTTC. Amino acids: CATSEPTSGKAPYNEQFF.